A single sample gave rise to the 14 T cell receptor beta chains below, sequenced in a study of type 1 regulatory T cells. TCRdb reanalysed the reads using MiXCR and keeps one entry per CDR3 protein. The sample records around 88,000 distinct CDR3 sequences, roughly 28% being singletons. What was sequenced was CD4+ T cells, either the whole sample or a sorted fraction (not recorded which). These receptor sequences come from a human donor in good health.

The chain is built from TRBV20-1 and TRBJ2-5, with 7 bases aligning to TRBD2. The V and J ends lost 0 bases and 4 bases, in that order; junction bases with no gene match: 14. CDR1 is DFQATT, CDR2 SNEGSKA, per germline (reference sequence). The CDR3 spans 17 residues. As DNA, the CDR3 is TGCAGTGCTAGAGAGGTGGGAGCGGGACCCTCCAGAGAGACCCAGTACTTC. Residues: CSAREVGAGPSRETQYF.

The rearrangement links TRBV7-9 to TRBJ1-4, with 7 nucleotides matching TRBD1. The CDR3 is made up of 19 amino acids. The V gene's germline CDR1 is SEHNR and CDR2 FQNEAQ (reference sequence). V shed 5 bases, J shed 6 bases, and the junction held 21 bases outside the gene matches. The CDR3 nucleotides are TGTGCCAGCAGCGCACACGGGACAGAGGTCTACGGAGGCGATGAAAAACTGTTTTTT. It yields the protein CASSAHGTEVYGGDEKLFF.

This clonotype has a handful of counts. The chain carries TRBV7-2 and TRBJ2-7, with D maybe TRBD1 (6 bases). V gave up 0 bases and J gave up 1 base, with 7 bases separating them. The CDR3 sequence is 14 residues long. Germline lookup yields CDR1 SGHTA and CDR2 FQGNSA. The CDR3 DNA sequence: TGTGCCAGCAGCTTAGCCGGACAGTCCTACGAGCAGTACTTC. Translation: CASSLAGQSYEQYF. The full variable domain, rest sourced from reference TRBV7-2 and TRBJ2-7, is GAGVSQSPSNKVTEKGKDVELRCDPISGHTALYWYRQSLGQGLEFLIYFQGNSAPDKSGLPSDRFSAERTGGSVSTLTIQRTQQEDSAVYLCASSLAGQSYEQYFGPGTRLTVT.

This clonotype was observed a few times. The V call is TRBV9, the J call TRBJ1-5; D is unclear. The V and J ends lost 0 bases and 4 bases respectively, with 5 bases between them. Germline values: CDR1 SGDLS, CDR2 YYNGEE. The CDR3 covers 13 residues. As DNA, the CDR3 is TGTGCCAGCAGCGTAGACCCAAATCAGCCCCAGCATTTT. It codes for CASSVDPNQPQHF.

Points on this clonotype: This is likely a read error, given that the CDR3 carries no conserved phenylalanine or tryptophan at its end. Because the CDR3's place on the DNA is in doubt, the DNA is left out and the CDR3 is given as listed by TCRdb. The gene calls are TRBV20-1 and TRBJ2-7; the tabulated D call, TRBD2, remains unverified against the DNA. From its first to its last residue, the CDR3 has 17 amino acids. CDR1 is DFQATT and CDR2 is SNEGSKA in the germline V gene (reference sequence). CDR3: CSVSPDSAEVAGGLFSP.

Comment on this clonotype: This may be a read error, as it is one base from a much larger clone. This rearrangement joins TRBV5-1 to TRBJ2-1, with TRBD2 matching over 11 bases. The CDR3 is made up of 14 amino acids. CDR1 is SGHRS, CDR2 YFSETQ, per germline. The CDR3 sequence: CTSSTSGSYNEQFF. The DNA of the CDR3 is TGCACCAGCAGCACTAGCGGGAGCTACAATGAGCAGTTCTTC.

This clonotype has just a few counts. The chain employs TRBV20-1 and TRBJ2-7; 7 nucleotides agree with TRBD1. V lost 6 bases to trimming and J lost 0 bases; unmatched junction nucleotides: 2. The CDR3 consists of 12 residues. Germline assignment: CDR1 DFQATT and CDR2 SNEGSKA (reference sequence). The chain's CDR3 is CSARGSSYEQYF. As DNA, the CDR3 is TGCAGTGCCAGGGGGTCCTCCTACGAGCAGTACTTC.

In its sample, this clonotype was seen a few times. J is TRBJ2-1 and V is TRBV5-5, with 11 bases fitting TRBD2. V lost 3 bases to trimming and J lost 10 bases; unmatched junction nucleotides: 12. The CDR3 consists of 16 residues. The germline V gene has CDR1 SGHKS and CDR2 YYEKEE (reference sequence). The CDR3 DNA reads as TGTGCCAGCAGCTCAGAGACTAGCGGGATAGCTAGGGAGCAGTTCTTC. Translation gives CASSSETSGIAREQFF.

The chain joins TRBV19 to TRBJ2-5, with a possible D match to TRBD2 (5 bases). Germline V lookup: CDR1 LNHDA, CDR2 SQIVND (reference sequence). V gave up 5 bases and J gave up 5 bases, with 15 bases separating them. The CDR3 totals 14 residues. CDR3 coding DNA: TGTGCCAGTAGTGATCCGCTAGCCCGGGAGACCCAGTACTTC. This gives the protein CASSDPLARETQYF. The full variable domain, with the rest looked up from reference TRBV19 and TRBJ2-5, is DGGITQSPKYLFRKEGQNVTLSCEQNLNHDAMYWYRQDPGQGLRLIYYSQIVNDFQKGDIAEGYSVSREKKESFPLTVTSAQKNPTAFYLCASSDPLARETQYFGPGTRLLVL.

The chain links TRBV6-5 to TRBJ2-7, with TRBD2 matching 7 bases. The CDR3 runs to 11 residues. Per germline, CDR1 MNHEY and CDR2 SVGAGI. The V gene end was trimmed by 8 bases and the J gene end by 6 bases; junction bases not matched to a gene: 4. This CDR3 is CASGRAFEQYF. Written as DNA, the CDR3 is TGTGCCAGCGGGAGGGCCTTCGAGCAGTACTTC.

A word on this clonotype: The junction departs from germline at one end; a sequencing error may be responsible. The chain combines TRBV6-6 with TRBJ2-2; 11 bases are a match to TRBD2. The CDR3 has 18 residues. CDR1 is MNHNY and CDR2 is SVGAGI in the germline V gene (reference sequence). The CDR3 nucleotides read TGTGCCAGCAGTTGGAGGACTAGCGGGTCCGTTGGGACCGGGGTGCTGTTTTTT. Its protein product is CASSWRTSGSVGTGVLFF.

This clonotype came up a few times. The V and J genes are TRBV7-8 and TRBJ1-1; D remains ambiguous. Trimming removed 1 base from V and 0 bases from J, with 9 bases in between. The CDR3 runs 15 residues. Germline CDR1 and CDR2: SGHVS and FQNEAQ. CDR3 nucleotide sequence: TGTGCCAGCAGCTTAGAGGGATCAGTGAACACTGAAGCTTTCTTT. Translation: CASSLEGSVNTEAFF. Full variable domain (missing parts from reference TRBV7-8 and TRBJ1-1): GAGVSQSPRYKVAKRGQDVALRCDPISGHVSLFWYQQALGQGPEFLTYFQNEAQLDKSGLPSDRFFAERPEGSVSTLKIQRTQQEDSAVYLCASSLEGSVNTEAFFGQGTRLTVV.

Only a few counts were recorded for this clonotype. J is TRBJ2-1 and V is TRBV20-1, with D possibly matching TRBD2 (6 bases). V was shortened by 1 base and J by 3 bases, with 13 bases between the two germline ends. CDR3 size: 15 residues. Germline V gene data show CDR1 as DFQATT and CDR2 as SNEGSKA (reference sequence). This chain's CDR3 is CSARGGAGHYNEQFF. The CDR3 bases are TGCAGTGCTAGAGGAGGAGCGGGCCACTACAATGAGCAGTTCTTC.

This clonotype was picked up many times. CDR3 residues: CSARTSGRSYSTDTQYF. The CDR3 region has the DNA TGCAGTGCTCGTACTAGCGGGAGGTCGTATAGCACAGATACGCAGTATTTT. The chain recombines TRBV20-1 with TRBJ2-3, with 12 bases fitting TRBD2. The CDR3 has 17 amino acids. The V gene's germline CDR1 is DFQATT and CDR2 SNEGSKA (reference sequence). J lost 0 bases, V lost 5 bases, and 9 bases had no gene match.